Listed below are T cell receptor beta chains from one sample, sequenced in a study of spatial heterogeneity in lung cancer. Each CDR3 protein gets one entry after TCRdb re-called the 5' RACE reads with MiXCR. The sample consists of tens of thousands of distinct CDR3 sequences, 13% of them appearing once. Material: PBMCs, obtained at surgery. The origin of the receptors is a male donor with early-stage non-small cell lung cancer. The CDR3 runs from the conserved cysteine through the conserved F or W. Fields, in order: V gene, clone size, D gene, J gene, CDR3 protein, CDR3 DNA. A D gene is named only where the DNA matches it firmly. Not all rows give a size; the values are once, few, many and, for expanded clones, a class.

V gene: TRBV4-1
clone size: many
D gene: TRBD1
J gene: TRBJ2-7
CDR3 protein: CASSWTGASYEQYF
CDR3 DNA: TGCGCCAGCAGCTGGACAGGGGCTTCCTACGAGCAGTACTTC

V gene: TRBV20-1
clone size: NA
D gene: NA
J gene: TRBJ1-5
CDR3 protein: CSAGGSSQPQHF
CDR3 DNA: TGCAGTGCGGGGGGCAGTTCTCAGCCCCAGCATTTT

V gene: TRBV28
clone size: NA
D gene: NA
J gene: TRBJ1-2
CDR3 protein: CASSLWALVGYTF
CDR3 DNA: TGTGCCAGCAGTTTATGGGCCCTCGTTGGCTACACCTTC

V gene: TRBV15
clone size: many
D gene: NA
J gene: TRBJ2-3
CDR3 protein: CATSRDLVDTQYF
CDR3 DNA: TGTGCCACCAGCAGAGATTTAGTGGATACGCAGTATTTT

V gene: TRBV5-1
clone size: NA
D gene: NA
J gene: TRBJ2-1
CDR3 protein: CASRTGTPTYNEQFF
CDR3 DNA: TGCGCCAGCCGGACCGGGACACCAACCTACAATGAGCAGTTCTTC

V gene: TRBV5-1
clone size: few
D gene: TRBD1
J gene: TRBJ1-1
CDR3 protein: CASGQGSSTEAFF
CDR3 DNA: TGCGCCAGTGGACAGGGATCGAGCACTGAAGCTTTCTTT

V gene: TRBV20-1
clone size: many
D gene: TRBD1
J gene: TRBJ1-1
CDR3 protein: CSAREGTGTEAFF
CDR3 DNA: TGCAGTGCTAGAGAGGGGACAGGGACTGAAGCTTTCTTT

V gene: TRBV5-1
clone size: few
D gene: TRBD2
J gene: TRBJ2-5
CDR3 protein: CASSFISGSSETQYF
CDR3 DNA: TGCGCCAGCAGCTTCATTAGCGGGAGTTCTGAGACCCAGTACTTC

V gene: TRBV14
clone size: NA
D gene: NA
J gene: TRBJ2-1
CDR3 protein: CASSPWGRNEQFF
CDR3 DNA: TGTGCCAGCAGCCCATGGGGCCGCAATGAGCAGTTCTTC

V gene: TRBV4-1
clone size: many
D gene: NA
J gene: TRBJ2-7
CDR3 protein: CASSQVQDSPYEQYF
CDR3 DNA: TGCGCCAGCAGCCAAGTACAGGACAGCCCCTACGAGCAGTACTTC

V gene: TRBV20-1
clone size: many
D gene: NA
J gene: TRBJ2-3
CDR3 protein: CSANPGGTDTQYF
CDR3 DNA: TGCAGTGCCAATCCCGGTGGCACAGATACGCAGTATTTT

V gene: TRBV4-1
clone size: many
D gene: NA
J gene: TRBJ2-3
CDR3 protein: CASSQGLLLAGADTQYF
CDR3 DNA: TGCGCCAGCAGCCAAGGACTCCTCCTTGCAGGGGCAGATACGCAGTATTTT

V gene: TRBV20-1
clone size: NA
D gene: TRBD2
J gene: TRBJ2-1
CDR3 protein: CSAFPQVESGVYNEQFF
CDR3 DNA: TGCAGTGCTTTCCCACAGGTAGAAAGCGGGGTCTACAATGAGCAGTTCTTC

V gene: TRBV2
clone size: few
D gene: NA
J gene: TRBJ1-5
CDR3 protein: CASSDIPGGDQPQHF
CDR3 DNA: TGTGCCAGCAGTGACATCCCCGGGGGTGATCAGCCCCAGCATTTT

V gene: TRBV29-1
clone size: many
D gene: NA
J gene: TRBJ2-6
CDR3 protein: CSTADRMRGANVLTF
CDR3 DNA: TGCAGCACCGCCGATCGTATGCGTGGGGCCAACGTCCTGACTTTC

V gene: TRBV10-1
clone size: few
D gene: NA
J gene: TRBJ2-5
CDR3 protein: CATSRMRGRQETQYF
CDR3 DNA: TGCGCCACAAGCAGGATGAGGGGACGACAAGAGACCCAGTACTTC

V gene: TRBV12-3/TRBV12-4
clone size: medium-sized
D gene: NA
J gene: TRBJ1-1
CDR3 protein: CASQGNTEAFF
CDR3 DNA: TGTGCCAGCCAGGGGAACACTGAAGCTTTCTTT

V gene: TRBV20-1
clone size: many
D gene: NA
J gene: TRBJ2-7
CDR3 protein: CSARDTGSVYEQYF
CDR3 DNA: TGCAGTGCTAGAGATACGGGATCCGTCTACGAGCAGTACTTC

V gene: TRBV7-3
clone size: many
D gene: NA
J gene: TRBJ2-1
CDR3 protein: CASSLIGAGGGSEQFF
CDR3 DNA: TGTGCCAGCAGCTTAATAGGGGCTGGAGGAGGGAGTGAGCAGTTCTTC

V gene: TRBV11-2
clone size: NA
D gene: NA
J gene: TRBJ1-1
CDR3 protein: CASSFSEGDTEAFF
CDR3 DNA: TGTGCCAGCAGCTTCTCCGAAGGGGACACTGAAGCTTTCTTT

V gene: TRBV6-2/TRBV6-3
clone size: many
D gene: NA
J gene: TRBJ2-1
CDR3 protein: CASSLPTGSSYTEQFF
CDR3 DNA: TGTGCCAGCAGCCTCCCCACCGGGAGCTCCTACACCGAGCAGTTCTTC

V gene: TRBV29-1
clone size: many
D gene: NA
J gene: TRBJ1-2
CDR3 protein: CSVEDQSGPSSTF
CDR3 DNA: TGCAGCGTTGAAGATCAATCCGGGCCAAGTAGTACCTTC

V gene: TRBV5-1
clone size: few
D gene: TRBD2
J gene: TRBJ2-7
CDR3 protein: CASRSTSGVSYEQYF
CDR3 DNA: TGCGCCAGCAGATCGACTAGCGGGGTTTCCTACGAGCAGTACTTC

V gene: TRBV11-2
clone size: many
D gene: TRBD2
J gene: TRBJ2-1
CDR3 protein: CASSSRLAGRNEQFF
CDR3 DNA: TGTGCCAGCAGCTCCAGACTAGCGGGAAGGAATGAGCAGTTCTTC

V gene: TRBV27
clone size: NA
D gene: NA
J gene: TRBJ2-7
CDR3 protein: CASSFSTGLNFYEQYF
CDR3 DNA: TGTGCCAGCAGTTTCTCAACAGGTCTTAACTTCTACGAGCAGTACTTC

V gene: TRBV20-1
clone size: few
D gene: NA
J gene: TRBJ2-7
CDR3 protein: CSALPPDLGEQYF
CDR3 DNA: TGCAGTGCTCTTCCCCCGGACTTGGGAGAGCAGTACTTC

V gene: TRBV7-9
clone size: few
D gene: TRBD2
J gene: TRBJ2-7
CDR3 protein: CASSLEGTSSYEQYF
CDR3 DNA: TGTGCCAGCAGCTTAGAAGGGACTAGCAGCTACGAGCAGTACTTC

V gene: TRBV7-9
clone size: few
D gene: NA
J gene: TRBJ2-1
CDR3 protein: CASSLLETF
CDR3 DNA: TGTGCCAGCAGCCTCCTAGAAACCTTC

V gene: TRBV15
clone size: many
D gene: TRBD1
J gene: TRBJ2-1
CDR3 protein: CATSTRQGHNEQFF
CDR3 DNA: TGTGCCACCAGCACCCGACAGGGGCACAATGAGCAGTTCTTC

V gene: TRBV12-3/TRBV12-4
clone size: few
D gene: TRBD1
J gene: TRBJ1-2
CDR3 protein: CASSFLGQVLFGGYTF
CDR3 DNA: TGTGCCAGCAGTTTCTTGGGACAGGTCCTTTTTGGGGGCTACACCTTC

V gene: TRBV6-1
clone size: few
D gene: NA
J gene: TRBJ2-1
CDR3 protein: CASSDVASSYNEQFF
CDR3 DNA: TGTGCCAGCAGTGATGTCGCCAGCTCCTACAATGAGCAGTTCTTC

V gene: TRBV7-9
clone size: many
D gene: TRBD1
J gene: TRBJ1-1
CDR3 protein: CASSSQGGTEAFF
CDR3 DNA: TGTGCCAGCAGCTCCCAGGGGGGCACTGAAGCTTTCTTT

V gene: TRBV7-9
clone size: few
D gene: NA
J gene: TRBJ1-6
CDR3 protein: CASTRAGLPVLHF
CDR3 DNA: TGTGCCAGCACCAGAGCGGGTCTCCCAGTCCTCCACTTT

V gene: TRBV5-1
clone size: few
D gene: NA
J gene: TRBJ1-1
CDR3 protein: CASSLEGQLTEAFF
CDR3 DNA: TGCGCCAGCAGCTTGGAAGGGCAGCTCACTGAAGCTTTCTTT

V gene: TRBV27
clone size: few
D gene: TRBD1
J gene: TRBJ2-1
CDR3 protein: CASSSGGFEYNEQFF
CDR3 DNA: TGTGCCAGCAGTTCAGGGGGCTTCGAGTACAATGAGCAGTTCTTC

V gene: TRBV29-1
clone size: many
D gene: TRBD2
J gene: TRBJ2-2
CDR3 protein: CSVELAGSNTGELFF
CDR3 DNA: TGCAGCGTTGAATTAGCGGGATCGAACACCGGGGAGCTGTTTTTT

V gene: TRBV25-1
clone size: few
D gene: NA
J gene: TRBJ2-7
CDR3 protein: CASSESTQQGANTVNYEQYF
CDR3 DNA: TGTGCCAGCAGCGAAAGTACGCAACAGGGCGCAAACACGGTCAACTACGAGCAGTACTTC

V gene: TRBV6-5
clone size: many
D gene: NA
J gene: TRBJ2-5
CDR3 protein: CASSYQATETQYF
CDR3 DNA: TGTGCCAGCAGTTACCAAGCGACGGAGACCCAGTACTTC

V gene: TRBV3-1
clone size: few
D gene: NA
J gene: TRBJ1-6
CDR3 protein: CASSQDPTKPHF
CDR3 DNA: TGTGCCAGCAGCCAAGACCCGACAAAACCCCACTTT

V gene: TRBV20-1
clone size: NA
D gene: NA
J gene: TRBJ1-2
CDR3 protein: CSASRDTFDYGYTF
CDR3 DNA: TGCAGTGCGTCCCGGGACACGTTTGACTATGGCTACACCTTC

V gene: TRBV6-5
clone size: few
D gene: TRBD2
J gene: TRBJ2-5
CDR3 protein: CASSYSGGTSGEETQYF
CDR3 DNA: TGTGCCAGCAGTTACTCCGGCGGGACTAGCGGCGAAGAGACCCAGTACTTC

V gene: TRBV19
clone size: NA
D gene: NA
J gene: TRBJ2-3
CDR3 protein: CASSILPGPTTDTQYF
CDR3 DNA: TGTGCCAGTAGTATTCTACCGGGACCGACCACAGATACGCAGTATTTT

V gene: TRBV11-2
clone size: NA
D gene: NA
J gene: TRBJ1-1
CDR3 protein: CASIEGAAQVEAFF
CDR3 DNA: TGTGCCAGTATCGAGGGCGCAGCGCAGGTTGAAGCTTTCTTT

V gene: TRBV4-3
clone size: NA
D gene: NA
J gene: TRBJ2-2
CDR3 protein: CASSQESGAANTGELFF
CDR3 DNA: TGCGCCAGCAGCCAAGAATCGGGCGCCGCGAACACCGGGGAGCTGTTTTTT

V gene: TRBV6-1
clone size: NA
D gene: TRBD2
J gene: TRBJ2-2
CDR3 protein: CASSGVLAGGANTGELFF
CDR3 DNA: TGTGCCAGCAGTGGAGTCCTAGCGGGAGGGGCGAACACCGGGGAGCTGTTTTTT

V gene: TRBV29-1
clone size: many
D gene: TRBD2
J gene: TRBJ2-7
CDR3 protein: CSVAGGSEQYF
CDR3 DNA: TGCAGCGTTGCGGGGGGAAGCGAGCAGTACTTC

V gene: TRBV15
clone size: many
D gene: TRBD1
J gene: TRBJ2-1
CDR3 protein: CATSSDRGSYNEQFF
CDR3 DNA: TGTGCCACCAGCAGTGACAGGGGGTCATACAATGAGCAGTTCTTC

V gene: TRBV13
clone size: few
D gene: TRBD1
J gene: TRBJ2-1
CDR3 protein: CASSSHSGTGQFF
CDR3 DNA: TGTGCCAGCAGCTCGCACTCCGGGACAGGGCAGTTCTTC

V gene: TRBV24-1
clone size: few
D gene: NA
J gene: TRBJ1-5
CDR3 protein: CATSDLKGGDQPQHF
CDR3 DNA: TGTGCCACCAGTGATTTGAAGGGGGGGGATCAGCCCCAGCATTTT

V gene: TRBV7-2
clone size: NA
D gene: NA
J gene: TRBJ2-1
CDR3 protein: CASSPAAVSYNEQFF
CDR3 DNA: TGTGCCAGCAGTCCAGCGGCCGTCTCCTACAATGAGCAGTTCTTC

V gene: TRBV24-1
clone size: NA
D gene: NA
J gene: TRBJ2-4
CDR3 protein: CATSDLSLRGKNIQYF
CDR3 DNA: TGTGCCACCAGTGATTTGTCCCTACGTGGCAAAAACATTCAGTACTTC

V gene: TRBV10-2
clone size: NA
D gene: NA
J gene: TRBJ1-5
CDR3 protein: CASGGARDNQPQHF
CDR3 DNA: TGCGCCAGCGGAGGGGCGAGGGACAATCAGCCCCAGCATTTT